The 6 T cell receptor beta chains listed next were all sequenced from one sample in a study of blood T cells in healthy people across ages. With a J-beta primer mix and a sample-barcoded 5' primer, a second PCR ran about 6 to 11 cycles. MiXCR was run by TCRdb on the 5' RACE reads, yielding one entry per CDR3 protein. The profile shows some 550,000 distinct CDR3 sequences, roughly 48% of them singletons. The sample comprised blood. Receptor source: an elderly man in good health.

This clonotype was detected a few times. The rearrangement joins TRBV29-1 to TRBJ2-3, with 7 bases identical to TRBD1. Germline values: CDR1 SQVTM, CDR2 ANQGSEA. There are 14 residues in the CDR3. Trimming cost V 8 bases and J 9 bases; bases outside gene matches: 17. The CDR3 DNA reads TGCAGCTCACGCGCCGGACAAAGGACAGGAACGCAGTATTTT. It translates to CSSRAGQRTGTQYF.

The rearrangement joins TRBV20-1 to TRBJ1-2; D is possibly TRBD1 (6 bases). The CDR3 covers 15 residues. The ends were cut back, 6 bases at V and 3 bases at J, with 20 bases in the middle. Germline CDR1 and CDR2: DFQATT and SNEGSKA (reference sequence). CDR3 loop: CSATGGAGSDYGYTF. In DNA form, the CDR3 reads TGCAGTGCGACCGGGGGGGCAGGGAGCGACTATGGCTACACCTTC.

This clonotype showed up just a few times. The chain uses TRBV7-2 and TRBJ1-5; D ambiguous. The CDR3 spans 15 residues. Between the trimmed V and J ends, which lost 3 bases and 7 bases, there was a span of 16 bases. Germline V CDR1 and CDR2: SGHTA, FQGNSA. CDR3 in amino acids: CASSFVAPGGQPQHF. CDR3 in DNA: TGTGCCAGCAGCTTTGTAGCCCCCGGAGGCCAGCCCCAGCATTTT.

This clonotype has just one count. The V call is TRBV7-2, the J call TRBJ2-1; TRBD2 agrees at 9 bases. With 8 bases clipped from V and 13 bases from J, the junction kept 15 bases outside the gene matches. Germline V CDR1 and CDR2: SGHTA, FQGNSA. The CDR3 extends over 14 amino acids. CDR3 in amino acids: CASGIAGEVETQFF. In DNA, the CDR3 is TGTGCCAGCGGCATAGCGGGGGAGGTAGAGACCCAGTTCTTC.

The chain is built from TRBV12-3 or TRBV12-4 and TRBJ2-3, with D unresolved. This CDR3 comprises 15 residues. V lost 3 bases, J lost 2 bases, and 12 bases lay in between. The CDR3 DNA follows: TGTGCCAGCAGTTTTTCCTCCGGAATCACAGATACGCAGTATTTT. This translates into CASSFSSGITDTQYF.

The chain employs TRBV12-3 or TRBV12-4 and TRBJ1-5; D unclear. This CDR3 is 15 amino acids long. Trimming removed 2 bases at V and 2 bases at J, with 10 bases between. CDR3 loop: CASSLSQGGNQPQHF. The DNA of the CDR3 is TGTGCCAGCAGTTTATCCCAAGGTGGCAATCAGCCCCAGCATTTT.